One sample yielded the 27 T cell receptor beta chains listed below, sequenced in a study of ipilimumab plus nivolumab after autologous stem cell transplantation. Repertoires were generated with immunoSEQ multiplex PCR, while TCRdb's copy carries only in-frame clones and drops some. This table holds approximately 84,000 clones, more than 80% found once. Specimen: PBMCs, collected in a trial of ipilimumab plus nivolumab as post-transplant consolidation. Receptor source: a male donor with diffuse large B-cell lymphoma.

The chain combines TRBV9 with TRBJ2-7, with 12 bases that match TRBD1. The germline V gene encodes CDR1 SGDLS and CDR2 YYNGEE. The CDR3 contains 16 residues. J lost 3 bases, V lost 2 bases, and 6 bases had no gene match. The CDR3 DNA sequence: TGTGCCAGCAGCGTTGCCGGGACAGGGGGCTTCTACGAGCAGTACTTC. Its translation: CASSVAGTGGFYEQYF.

This clone was recorded once. The chain employs TRBV10-1 and TRBJ2-1, with D possibly TRBD2 on 6 matching bases. The germline V gene encodes CDR1 WNHNN and CDR2 SYGVQD (reference sequence). This CDR3 has 15 amino acids. Trimming cost V 2 bases and J 4 bases, with 12 bases left between them. The CDR3 DNA reads TGCGCCAGCAGTGAGGCGCGGGGCACTTACAATGAGCAGTTCTTC. Translating it yields CASSEARGTYNEQFF.

This clone was seen a few times. The V call is TRBV30, the J call TRBJ1-1, with 8 bases fitting TRBD1. Germline assignment: CDR1 GTSNPN and CDR2 SVGIG (reference sequence). The J segment lost 4 bases and the V segment lost 3 bases, leaving 4 bases of the junction unmatched. The CDR3 covers 13 residues. The CDR3: CAWRRDRGTEAFF. In nucleotides, the CDR3 is TGTGCCTGGAGGCGAGACAGGGGCACTGAAGCTTTCTTT.

J is TRBJ2-7 and V is TRBV7-9; D is undetermined. The CDR3 sequence is 14 residues long. Trimming removed 2 bases from V and 0 bases from J, with 8 bases in between. Germline V gene sequence: CDR1 SEHNR, CDR2 FQNEAQ (reference sequence). DNA for the CDR3: TGTGCCAGCAGCTTAAGCCGGACCTCCTACGAGCAGTACTTC. Protein sequence: CASSLSRTSYEQYF.

The chain is built from TRBV5-6 and TRBJ1-4; possibly TRBD1 for D (5 bases). V was trimmed by 4 bases and J by 7 bases, leaving 17 bases between them. The germline CDR1 and CDR2 sequences are SGHDT and YYEEEE. The length of the CDR3 is 15 residues. The CDR3 region has the DNA TGTGCCAGCAGCCAGCAGATGGGGCTAAGTGAAAAACTGTTTTTT. It translates to CASSQQMGLSEKLFF.

This clone occurred once. V and J are TRBV7-3 and TRBJ2-7; D may match TRBD1 or TRBD2 (5 bases each). Deletions cut 5 bases from V and 4 bases from J, with 12 bases between. This CDR3 region has 13 residues. Germline values: CDR1 SGHTA, CDR2 FQGTGA. CDR3: CASSRDVGYEQYF. Written as DNA, the CDR3 is TGTGCCAGCAGCCGGGACGTCGGATACGAGCAGTACTTC.

The chain links TRBV2 to TRBJ2-5; no clear D gene. Trimming pared 8 bases from V and 2 bases from J, leaving 6 bases between. This CDR3 comprises 11 residues. The germline gives CDR1 SNHLY, CDR2 FYNNEI. The CDR3: CASGLQETQYF. The DNA for the CDR3 is TGTGCCAGCGGTCTGCAAGAGACCCAGTACTTC.

CDR3 sequence (DNA): TGCGCCAGCAGCCAAGAACTAGCATACTACGAGCAGTACTTC. This translates into CASSQELAYYEQYF. The chain combines TRBV4-1 with TRBJ2-7, with a tentative D call TRBD2 (6 bases). CDR1 and CDR2 from the germline V gene are MGHRA and YSYEKL. CDR3 length: 14 amino acids. Trimming removed 0 bases at V and 3 bases at J, with 9 bases between.

Here the CDR3 DNA reads TGTGCCAGCAGCTTTACTAGCGGGCGTAGCACAGATACGCAGTATTTT. Its translation: CASSFTSGRSTDTQYF. J is TRBJ2-3 and V is TRBV7-9, with 9 bases aligning to TRBD2. Germline assignment: CDR1 SEHNR and CDR2 FQNEAQ (reference sequence). V dropped 3 bases and J dropped 0; count of bases not matched to a gene: 4. The CDR3 has 16 amino acids.

The chain combines TRBV6-1 with TRBJ1-4; 7 nucleotides agree with TRBD1. Per the germline V gene, CDR1 is MNHNS and CDR2 is SASEGT. J was trimmed by 3 bases and V by 4 bases; bases with no gene match: 8. The CDR3 is made up of 16 amino acids. CDR3 DNA: TGTGCCAGCAGTGCGGCCGTCGGACAGGCTAATGAAAAACTGTTTTTT. It is translated as CASSAAVGQANEKLFF.

The chain employs TRBV6-6 and TRBJ1-1; 7 bases map to TRBD1. J was trimmed by 1 base and V by 7 bases; bases with no gene match: 3. Germline CDR1 is MNHNY and CDR2 is SVGAGI (reference sequence). The CDR3 totals 13 residues. CDR3 protein: CASNDRENTEAFF. CDR3 coding DNA: TGTGCCAGCAACGACAGGGAGAACACTGAAGCTTTCTTT.

The chain links TRBV2 to TRBJ2-6; possibly TRBD1 for D (5 bases). Trimming cost V 6 bases and J 1 base, with 13 bases left between them. The CDR3 covers 16 residues. Germline assignment: CDR1 SNHLY and CDR2 FYNNEI. The CDR3, as DNA: TGTGCCAGCAGACCCGATAGGGGATCTGGGGCCAACGTCCTGACTTTC. Translation gives CASRPDRGSGANVLTF.

The CDR3, as DNA: TGTGCCAGCTATTCCACTAATGAAAAACTGTTTTTT. Protein: CASYSTNEKLFF. V and J are TRBV6-1 and TRBJ1-4; D unresolved. Trimming pared 8 bases from V and 2 bases from J, leaving 6 bases between. Germline CDR1 is MNHNS and CDR2 is SASEGT. This CDR3 has 12 amino acids.

The J gene is TRBJ2-7, the V gene TRBV7-8; 7 bases align to TRBD2. This CDR3 is 15 amino acids long. Germline trimming cut 5 bases from V and 2 bases from J; bases unmatched to any gene: 9. Germline CDR1 reads SGHVS; CDR2 reads FQNEAQ. This chain's CDR3 is CASSLAGGMAYEQYF. The CDR3 nucleotides read TGTGCCAGCAGCCTGGCCGGGGGGATGGCCTACGAGCAGTACTTC.

The chain carries TRBV21-1 and TRBJ2-1; the tabulated D call, TRBD2, remains unverified against the DNA. TRBV21-1 is marked as a pseudogene. The CDR3 is 16 residues long. CDR3 DNA: TGTGCCAGCAGCAAAGACAGGCTAGCGGGTTACAATGAGCAGTTCTTC. It translates to CASSKDRLAGYNEQFF.

The CDR3 loop reads CASSGGLEGYTF. CDR3 DNA: TGCGCCAGCAGCGGCGGACTGGAGGGCTACACCTTC. This chain uses TRBV5-1 with TRBJ1-2, with D uncertain. Trimming stripped 4 bases from V and 8 bases from J, with 12 bases between. There are 12 residues in the CDR3. Looked up from germline, CDR1 is SGHRS and CDR2 is YFSETQ.

The chain carries TRBV9 and TRBJ1-3; D is undetermined. Germline CDR1 SGDLS, CDR2 YYNGEE. CDR3 length equals 14 residues. The V and J ends lost 1 base and 5 bases respectively, with 10 bases between them. CDR3 bases: TGTGCCAGCAGCGTATCGGTTATAAGAAACACCATATATTTT. Translating it yields CASSVSVIRNTIYF.

This chain uses TRBV19 with TRBJ1-5; TRBD1 matches at 8 bases. The CDR3 consists of 16 residues. Germline CDR1 is LNHDA and CDR2 is SQIVND (reference sequence). Trimming at V came to 5 bases and at J to 6 bases, leaving 12 bases not matched to a gene. CDR3 sequence reads: CASSAATQGASQPQHF. In DNA, the CDR3 is TGTGCCAGTAGTGCCGCTACTCAGGGGGCGAGTCAGCCCCAGCATTTT.

CDR3 loop: CASSPSFTGGKDVAEAFF. CDR3 sequence (DNA): TGCGCCAGCAGTCCTTCCTTTACAGGGGGCAAGGATGTGGCTGAAGCTTTCTTT. The rearrangement links TRBV5-1 to TRBJ1-1; 9 positions match TRBD1. This CDR3 contains 18 residues. The ends lost 5 bases at V and 6 bases at J; junction bases unmatched: 20. CDR1 is SGHRS, CDR2 YFSETQ, per germline. Complete variable domain (other parts from reference TRBV5-1 and TRBJ1-1): KAGVTQTPRYLIKTRGQQVTLSCSPISGHRSVSWYQQTPGQGLQFLFEYFSETQRNKGNFPGRFSGRQFSNSRSEMNVSTLELGDSALYLCASSPSFTGGKDVAEAFFGQGTRLTVV.

The CDR3 region has the DNA TGTGCCAGCAGCGCGACAGTTCCCGATCAGCCCCAGCATTTT. Amino acid sequence: CASSATVPDQPQHF. The chain has TRBV5-4 and TRBJ1-5; weak D call: TRBD1 (5 bases). The CDR3 is made up of 14 amino acids. From germline, CDR1 is SGHNT and CDR2 YYREEE (reference sequence). V lost 4 bases to trimming and J lost 5 bases, with 13 bases between them. The complete variable domain, with remaining parts taken from reference TRBV5-4 and TRBJ1-5, reads ETGVTQSPTHLIKTRGQQVTLRCSSQSGHNTVSWYQQALGQGPQFIFQYYREEENGRGNFPPRFSGLQFPNYSSELNVNALELDDSALYLCASSATVPDQPQHFGDGTRLSIL.

This chain links TRBV6-1 with TRBJ2-1; tentatively, D is TRBD2 (6 bases). CDR3 size: 12 residues. CDR1 MNHNS and CDR2 SASEGT come from the germline V gene. V was pared by 8 bases and J by 6 bases, with 11 bases between. As DNA, the CDR3 is TGTGCCAGCGGGGACTTACGCAATGAGCAGTTCTTC. Translation gives CASGDLRNEQFF.

The chain uses TRBV5-4 and TRBJ1-5, with D perhaps matching TRBD1 (6 bases). This CDR3 has 15 residues. Germline V gene lookup returns CDR1 SGHNT and CDR2 YYREEE (reference sequence). The V end lost 0 bases, the J end lost 4 bases, and 11 bases lay between the germline ends. CDR3 nucleotide sequence: TGTGCCAGCAGCTTGGGGGGACACACAAATCAGCCCCAGCATTTT. It is translated as CASSLGGHTNQPQHF.

This chain connects TRBV5-1 to TRBJ1-2; the D is unclear. The V and J ends lost 2 bases and 3 bases respectively, with 14 bases between them. The CDR3 runs 15 residues. From germline, CDR1 is SGHRS and CDR2 YFSETQ. The chain's CDR3 is CASSFQVGLHYGYTF. In nucleotides, the CDR3 is TGCGCCAGCAGCTTCCAAGTGGGTCTTCACTATGGCTACACCTTC.

The chain combines TRBV28 with TRBJ1-2; D possibly corresponds to TRBD1 (5 bases). Germline CDR1 reads MDHEN; CDR2 reads SYDVKM. The germline V and J ends were trimmed by 6 bases and 4 bases, with 15 bases remaining between them. The CDR3 sequence is 14 residues long. CDR3 nucleotides: TGTGCCAGCAGCCTCGGGGGAGTTAGCTATGGCTACACCTTC. Its translation is CASSLGGVSYGYTF.

This clone has only one observation. The rearrangement links TRBV19 to TRBJ2-5; D is uncertain. Germline CDR1 is LNHDA and CDR2 is SQIVND (reference sequence). V was shortened by 3 bases and J by 1 base, with 9 bases between the two germline ends. The CDR3 loop spans 14 amino acids. For the CDR3, the DNA is TGTGCCAGTAGTATTTTTGTTTTCCAAGAGACCCAGTACTTC. Protein sequence: CASSIFVFQETQYF.

The chain is built from TRBV2 and TRBJ1-5, with D possibly TRBD1 on 6 matching bases. Germline CDR1 and CDR2: SNHLY and FYNNEI. V was trimmed by 4 bases and J by 11 bases, leaving 18 bases between them. The CDR3 has 14 residues. CDR3 DNA: TGTGCCAGCAGTGGGCTTGGACAGCATCCAACCCAGCATTTT. Translated: CASSGLGQHPTQHF.

The chain joins TRBV2 to TRBJ1-1, with a possible D match to TRBD1 (5 bases). The V and J ends lost 6 bases and 1 base respectively, with 9 bases between them. CDR1 is SNHLY, CDR2 FYNNEI, per germline. The CDR3 length is 13 residues. CDR3 in amino acids: CASRGRGNTEAFF. The CDR3 DNA follows: TGTGCCAGCAGGGGACGGGGGAACACTGAAGCTTTCTTT.